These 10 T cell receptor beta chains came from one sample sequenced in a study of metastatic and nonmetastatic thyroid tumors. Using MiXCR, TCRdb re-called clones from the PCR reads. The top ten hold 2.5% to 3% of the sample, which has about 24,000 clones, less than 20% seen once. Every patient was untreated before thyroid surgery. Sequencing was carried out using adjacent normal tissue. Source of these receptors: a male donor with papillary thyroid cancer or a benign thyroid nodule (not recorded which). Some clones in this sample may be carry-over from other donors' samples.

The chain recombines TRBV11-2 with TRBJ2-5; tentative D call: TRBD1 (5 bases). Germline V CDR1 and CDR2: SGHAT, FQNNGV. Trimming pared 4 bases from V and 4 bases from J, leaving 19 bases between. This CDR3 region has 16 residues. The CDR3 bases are TGTGCCAGCAGCTCCAGGGTTGGGCAGCTACCAGAGACCCAGTACTTC. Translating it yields CASSSRVGQLPETQYF.

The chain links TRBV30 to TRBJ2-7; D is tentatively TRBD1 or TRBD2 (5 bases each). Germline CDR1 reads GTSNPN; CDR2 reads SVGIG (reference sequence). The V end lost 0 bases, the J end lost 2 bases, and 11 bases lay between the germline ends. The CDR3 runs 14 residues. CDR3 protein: CAWSVAGTAYEQYF. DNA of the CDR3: TGTGCCTGGAGTGTAGCAGGGACGGCCTACGAGCAGTACTTC.

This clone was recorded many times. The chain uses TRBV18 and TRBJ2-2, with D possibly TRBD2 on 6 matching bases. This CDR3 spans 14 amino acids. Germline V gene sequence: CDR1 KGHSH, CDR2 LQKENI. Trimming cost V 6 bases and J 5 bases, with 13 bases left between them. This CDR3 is CASSPGTGTGELFF. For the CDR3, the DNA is TGTGCCAGCTCGCCCGGGACTGGGACCGGGGAGCTGTTTTTT. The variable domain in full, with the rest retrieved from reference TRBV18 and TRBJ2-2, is NAGVMQNPRHLVRRRGQEARLRCSPMKGHSHVYWYRQLPEEGLKFMVYLQKENIIDESGMPKERFSAEFPKEGPSILRIQQVVRGDSAAYFCASSPGTGTGELFFGEGSRLTVL.

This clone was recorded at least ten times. CDR3 in amino acids: CASRAGTHTGELFF. The CDR3 DNA sequence: TGTGCCAGCAGGGCCGGGACCCACACCGGGGAGCTGTTTTTT. V and J are TRBV7-2 and TRBJ2-2; D tentatively fits TRBD1 or TRBD2 (5 bases each). Germline CDR1 and CDR2: SGHTA and FQGNSA. The CDR3 spans 14 residues. The V end was cut by 6 bases, the J end by 3 bases, with 11 bases between.

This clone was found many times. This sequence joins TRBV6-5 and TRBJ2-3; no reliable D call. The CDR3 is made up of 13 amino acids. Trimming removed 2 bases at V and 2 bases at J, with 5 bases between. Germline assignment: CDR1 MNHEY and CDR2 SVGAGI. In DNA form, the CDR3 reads TGTGCCAGCAGTTACCCGTACACAGATACGCAGTATTTT. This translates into CASSYPYTDTQYF.

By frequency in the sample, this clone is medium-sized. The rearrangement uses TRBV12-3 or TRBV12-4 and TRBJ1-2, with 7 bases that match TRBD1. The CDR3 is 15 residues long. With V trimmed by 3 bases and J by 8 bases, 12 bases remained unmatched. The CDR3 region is CASSFQQGISGGYTF. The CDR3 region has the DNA TGTGCCAGCAGTTTTCAACAGGGGATATCAGGGGGCTACACCTTC.

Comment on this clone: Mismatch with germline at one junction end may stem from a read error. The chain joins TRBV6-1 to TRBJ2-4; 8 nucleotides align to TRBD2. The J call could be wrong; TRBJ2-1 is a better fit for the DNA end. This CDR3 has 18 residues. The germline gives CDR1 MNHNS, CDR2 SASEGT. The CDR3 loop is CASAVRGGLAGEYNGQFF. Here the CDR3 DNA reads TGTGCCAGCGCTGTTCGGGGGGGCCTGGCCGGTGAATACAATGGGCAGTTCTTC.

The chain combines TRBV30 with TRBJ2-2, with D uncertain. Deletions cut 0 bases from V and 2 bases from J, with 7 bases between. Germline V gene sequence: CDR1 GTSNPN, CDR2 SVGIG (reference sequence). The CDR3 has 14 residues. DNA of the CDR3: TGTGCCTGGAGTGTGGTGACTAACACCGGGGAGCTGTTTTTT. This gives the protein CAWSVVTNTGELFF. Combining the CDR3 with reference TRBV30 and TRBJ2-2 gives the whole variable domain SQTIHQWPATLVQPVGSPLSLECTVEGTSNPNLYWYRQAAGRGLQLLFYSVGIGQISSEVPQNLSASRPQDRQFILSSKKLLLSDSGFYLCAWSVVTNTGELFFGEGSRLTVL.

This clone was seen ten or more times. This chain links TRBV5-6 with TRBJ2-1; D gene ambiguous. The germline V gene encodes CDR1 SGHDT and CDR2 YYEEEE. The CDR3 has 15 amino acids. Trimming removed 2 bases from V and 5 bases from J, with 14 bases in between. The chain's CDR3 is CASSFAPEAHNEQFF. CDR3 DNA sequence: TGTGCCAGCAGCTTCGCTCCCGAGGCCCACAATGAGCAGTTCTTC.

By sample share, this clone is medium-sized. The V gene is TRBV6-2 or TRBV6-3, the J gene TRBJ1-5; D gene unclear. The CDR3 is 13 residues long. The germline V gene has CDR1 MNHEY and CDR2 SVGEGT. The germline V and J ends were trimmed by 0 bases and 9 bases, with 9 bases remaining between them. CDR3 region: CASSYSPARPQHF. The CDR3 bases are TGTGCCAGCAGTTACTCACCCGCAAGGCCCCAGCATTTT.